Below, 28 T cell receptor beta chains from the same sample are listed, as sequenced in a study of T cell clones after liver transplantation. The table came from immunoSEQ multiplex PCR; TCRdb's copy has only in-frame clones and leaves some out. Here the sample spans fewer than 65,000 clones, roughly nine tenths being singletons. Sequenced here: CD8+ T cells from blood, sampled 12 months after liver transplant. Every receptor here comes from a human patient who received a liver transplant. The graft donor may be the source of some T cells.

In this sample, this clone turned up a few times. The V gene is TRBV6-5, the J gene TRBJ2-7; tentative D call: TRBD2 (5 bases). Trimming cost V 6 bases and J 7 bases, with 10 bases left between them. CDR1 is MNHEY, CDR2 SVGAGI, per germline. The CDR3 spans 11 residues. Here the CDR3 DNA reads TGTGCCAGCAGCCTCCCGGGGGAGCAGTACTTC. This codes for CASSLPGEQYF.

The chain recombines TRBV19 with TRBJ2-7; possibly TRBD2 for D (5 bases). V was shortened by 5 bases and J by 1 base, with 18 bases between the two germline ends. The CDR3 is made up of 16 amino acids. CDR1 LNHDA and CDR2 SQIVND come from the germline V gene (reference sequence). The CDR3 DNA is TGTGCCAGTAGTCCCCTCGGAGGTAGTCGGTCCTACGAGCAGTACTTC. It codes for CASSPLGGSRSYEQYF.

The V and J genes are TRBV27 and TRBJ2-7; 10 positions match TRBD2. V lost 4 bases to trimming and J lost 4 bases; unmatched junction nucleotides: 7. Germline CDR1 MNHEY, CDR2 SMNVEV (reference sequence). This CDR3 has 15 amino acids. Here the CDR3 DNA reads TGTGCCAGCAGTTCCCTAGCGGGAGAGGGGTACGAGCAGTACTTC. Translation: CASSSLAGEGYEQYF.

The chain is built from TRBV9 and TRBJ2-7, with 7 positions matching TRBD1. Per germline, CDR1 SGDLS and CDR2 YYNGEE. This CDR3 has 14 amino acids. Losses at the gene ends were 0 bases for V and 3 bases for J; bases not matched to a gene: 3. CDR3 loop: CASSVGDRDYEQYF. In DNA, the CDR3 is TGTGCCAGCAGCGTAGGGGACAGAGACTACGAGCAGTACTTC.

In this sample, this clone turned up a few times. This chain links TRBV19 with TRBJ1-2; D is uncertain. The CDR3 covers 14 residues. Trimming left V 4 bases short and J 3 bases short, with 12 bases between. Germline CDR1 and CDR2: LNHDA and SQIVND (reference sequence). CDR3: CASSTPTGDYGYTF. The DNA of the CDR3 is TGTGCCAGTAGTACACCGACCGGAGACTATGGCTACACCTTC.

The chain is built from TRBV11-2 and TRBJ2-5; no definite D call. With 4 bases removed from V and 5 bases from J, the gap between germline ends came to 14 bases. The CDR3 totals 14 residues. Germline V gene sequence: CDR1 SGHAT, CDR2 FQNNGV. The CDR3 nucleotides are TGTGCCAGCAGCTCTTTTGCCCCCGCGGAGACCCAGTACTTC. This codes for CASSSFAPAETQYF.

The chain combines TRBV28 with TRBJ1-4, with D unclear. Germline V CDR1 and CDR2: MDHEN, SYDVKM. Trimming stripped 5 bases from V and 4 bases from J, with 14 bases between. The CDR3 is 15 residues long. Here the CDR3 reads CASSPMGDYNEKLFF. CDR3 bases: TGTGCCAGCAGTCCAATGGGCGACTATAATGAAAAACTGTTTTTT.

The chain recombines TRBV28 with TRBJ2-5; D may be TRBD1 (6 bases). The CDR3 runs to 17 residues. Germline CDR1 MDHEN, CDR2 SYDVKM. Trimming left V 2 bases short and J 0 bases short, with 16 bases between. The CDR3 is CASSLGPGAGYQETQYF. The DNA of the CDR3 is TGTGCCAGCAGTTTAGGGCCAGGGGCAGGGTACCAAGAGACCCAGTACTTC.

This CDR3 is CASSPRTGSQPQHF. CDR3 bases: TGCGCCAGCAGCCCCCGGACAGGGAGTCAGCCCCAGCATTTT. The chain links TRBV4-1 to TRBJ1-5; 8 bases match TRBD1. Per the germline V gene, CDR1 is MGHRA and CDR2 is YSYEKL. The CDR3 length is 14 residues. V gave up 4 bases and J gave up 6 bases; unmatched junction bases: 5.

This clone was recorded only once. The CDR3: CASTGYVTEAFF. As DNA, the CDR3 is TGTGCCAGCACCGGATATGTGACTGAAGCTTTCTTT. The genes are TRBV28 and TRBJ1-1; no firm D call. Per germline, CDR1 MDHEN and CDR2 SYDVKM. The CDR3 is made up of 12 amino acids. Trimming stripped 7 bases from V and 5 bases from J, with 11 bases between.

This chain joins TRBV4-3 and TRBJ1-1; 7 bases agree with TRBD1. In germline, CDR1 is LGHNA, CDR2 YSLEER. J gave up 4 bases and V 7 bases, and 12 bases lay outside the gene matches. The CDR3 length is 15 residues. The CDR3 DNA sequence: TGCGCCAGCACTACTAGGGGGCGCCGCGGCACTGAAGCTTTCTTT. As protein: CASTTRGRRGTEAFF.

The rearrangement joins TRBV7-9 to TRBJ2-7; TRBD1 might be the D (6 bases). Trimming left V 5 bases short and J 2 bases short, with 22 bases between. There are 17 residues in the CDR3. In germline, CDR1 is SEHNR, CDR2 FQNEAQ (reference sequence). The CDR3 DNA is TGTGCCAGCAGCCCCTCACAGGGTAGGGTAGTTGCCTACGAGCAGTACTTC. As protein: CASSPSQGRVVAYEQYF.

The chain uses TRBV7-9 and TRBJ1-2; possible D gene TRBD1, 5 bases. V gave up 6 bases and J gave up 2 bases, with 7 bases separating them. This CDR3 comprises 12 residues. Germline V gene lookup returns CDR1 SEHNR and CDR2 FQNEAQ (reference sequence). The CDR3 DNA reads as TGTGCCAGCAGGGAGGGGAACTATGGCTACACCTTC. It is translated as CASREGNYGYTF.

In DNA, the CDR3 is TGCGCCAGCAGCTTGGCCCTGTCTAAGAATGAGCAGTTCTTC. It encodes CASSLALSKNEQFF. The genes are TRBV5-1 and TRBJ2-1; D not resolved. The CDR3 has 14 residues. Trimming left V 0 bases short and J 7 bases short, with 11 bases between. The germline gives CDR1 SGHRS, CDR2 YFSETQ. Based on the CDR3 plus reference TRBV5-1 and TRBJ2-1, the full variable domain is KAGVTQTPRYLIKTRGQQVTLSCSPISGHRSVSWYQQTPGQGLQFLFEYFSETQRNKGNFPGRFSGRQFSNSRSEMNVSTLELGDSALYLCASSLALSKNEQFFGPGTRLTVL.

The chain recombines TRBV7-9 with TRBJ2-1, with 14 positions matching TRBD2. The length of the CDR3 is 14 residues. The germline CDR1 and CDR2 sequences are SEHNR and FQNEAQ (reference sequence). J was trimmed by 10 bases and V by 3 bases; bases with no gene match: 2. This CDR3 reads CASSLTSGRGEQFF. The CDR3 nucleotides are TGTGCCAGCAGCTTGACTAGCGGGAGGGGGGAGCAGTTCTTC.

This chain connects TRBV7-9 to TRBJ2-3; D gene uncertain. CDR3 length equals 13 residues. Germline V CDR1 and CDR2: SEHNR, FQNEAQ (reference sequence). The V end lost 6 bases, the J end lost 0 bases, and 7 bases lay between the germline ends. The CDR3 is CASSPSSTDTQYF. For the CDR3, the DNA is TGTGCCAGCAGTCCCTCTAGCACAGATACGCAGTATTTT.

This clone was counted only a few times. The chain recombines TRBV27 with TRBJ2-7, with TRBD1 matching 8 bases. Germline assignment: CDR1 MNHEY and CDR2 SMNVEV (reference sequence). The ends lost 2 bases at V and 2 bases at J; junction bases unmatched: 5. The CDR3 loop spans 15 amino acids. CDR3 in amino acids: CASSLNQGAPYEQYF. In DNA form, the CDR3 reads TGTGCCAGCAGTTTAAACCAGGGGGCCCCCTACGAGCAGTACTTC.

The V and J genes are TRBV5-3 and TRBJ2-5; TRBD1 is a possible D gene (6 bases). TRBV5-3 is an ORF; its function is uncertain. This CDR3 spans 16 amino acids. Deletions cut 0 bases from V and 3 bases from J, with 15 bases between. CDR3 coding DNA: TGTGCCAGAAGCTTGGTACAGGGAAGACTTAAAGAGACCCAGTACTTC. Translation: CARSLVQGRLKETQYF.

The chain recombines TRBV28 with TRBJ2-3; 15 nucleotides agree with TRBD2. Trimming removed 5 bases from V and 3 bases from J; junction bases left unmatched: 12. CDR1 MDHEN and CDR2 SYDVKM come from the germline V gene. This CDR3 is 19 amino acids long. The CDR3 sequence is CASSLGLAGGSIETDTQYF. In DNA form, the CDR3 reads TGTGCCAGCAGTCTGGGACTAGCGGGAGGTTCCATCGAAACAGATACGCAGTATTTT.

V and J are TRBV2 and TRBJ2-6; the D gene is possibly TRBD2 (6 bases). Germline assignment: CDR1 SNHLY and CDR2 FYNNEI. The CDR3 is 13 amino acids. Trimming removed 10 bases at V and 3 bases at J, with 10 bases between. CDR3 in amino acids: CAIWDFGANVLTF. The CDR3 DNA is TGTGCCATCTGGGACTTTGGGGCCAACGTCCTGACTTTC.

CDR3 bases: TGTGCCAGCAGCTTAAGCGGTAGGGACATTCAGTACTTC. It codes for CASSLSGRDIQYF. The chain employs TRBV13 and TRBJ2-4; D perhaps matches TRBD2 (5 bases). From germline, CDR1 is PRHDT and CDR2 FYEKMQ (reference sequence). Trimming took 2 bases from V and 8 from J, leaving 10 bases between them. The CDR3 spans 13 residues. The full variable domain, rest sourced from reference TRBV13 and TRBJ2-4, is AAGVIQSPRHLIKEKRETATLKCYPIPRHDTVYWYQQGPGQDPQFLISFYEKMQSDKGSIPDRFSAQQFSDYHSELNMSSLELGDSALYFCASSLSGRDIQYFGAGTRLSVL.

The gene calls are TRBV18 and TRBJ1-1, with a weak D call TRBD1 (5 bases). Germline CDR1 is KGHSH and CDR2 is LQKENI. This CDR3 is 15 amino acids long. The ends were cut back, 5 bases at V and 0 bases at J, with 13 bases in the middle. CDR3 DNA sequence: TGTGCCAGCTCAGGACAAGGGGACCTGAACACTGAAGCTTTCTTT. This encodes CASSGQGDLNTEAFF.

The gene calls are TRBV4-3 and TRBJ1-2, with no clear D. Trimming cost V 3 bases and J 3 bases, with 14 bases left between them. The CDR3 has 15 residues. The germline gives CDR1 LGHNA, CDR2 YSLEER. This CDR3 reads CASSQITGHDYGYTF. For the CDR3, the DNA is TGCGCCAGCAGCCAGATCACCGGTCATGACTATGGCTACACCTTC.

V gene TRBV4-1 combines with J gene TRBJ2-4; no clear D. Germline V gene sequence: CDR1 MGHRA, CDR2 YSYEKL. CDR3 length equals 15 residues. V was shortened by 1 base and J by 1 base, with 8 bases between the two germline ends. CDR3 coding DNA: TGCGCCAGCAGCCAAGGACTCCAGGCCAAAAACATTCAGTACTTC. Protein product: CASSQGLQAKNIQYF.

The chain is built from TRBV7-8 and TRBJ2-7; TRBD1 matches at 10 bases. This CDR3 is 15 amino acids long. The V gene end was trimmed by 4 bases and the J gene end by 2 bases; junction bases not matched to a gene: 5. Germline CDR1 is SGHVS and CDR2 is FQNEAQ. The CDR3 loop reads CASSSWTGGTYEQYF. In nucleotides, the CDR3 is TGTGCCAGCAGCTCCTGGACAGGGGGTACCTACGAGCAGTACTTC.

The chain has TRBV4-3 and TRBJ2-7; tentatively, D is TRBD1 or TRBD2 (5 bases each). In germline, CDR1 is LGHNA, CDR2 YSLEER. Deletions cut 2 bases from V and 3 bases from J, with 14 bases between. The CDR3 spans 15 residues. CDR3 in amino acids: CASSQYRDGGYEQYF. CDR3 sequence (DNA): TGCGCCAGCAGCCAATACCGGGACGGCGGCTACGAGCAGTACTTC.

The genes are TRBV11-2 and TRBJ2-7, with unresolved D. V lost 5 bases and J lost 0, with 5 bases in between. The CDR3 runs to 12 residues. From germline, CDR1 is SGHAT and CDR2 FQNNGV. The CDR3 DNA follows: TGTGCCAGCAGCCACCACTCCTACGAGCAGTACTTC. Its translation: CASSHHSYEQYF.

The chain has TRBV5-1 and TRBJ2-1, with TRBD2 identical over 9 bases. Looked up from germline, CDR1 is SGHRS and CDR2 is YFSETQ. V trimming: 0 bases; J trimming: 9 bases; junction bases outside the gene matches: 7. The CDR3 runs to 15 residues. CDR3 in DNA: TGCGCCAGCAGCTTGGTGGTTAGCGGGAGTACTGAGCAGTTCTTC. This translates into CASSLVVSGSTEQFF.